One T cell receptor beta chain is described in this entry. Its target is unknown. CDR1 and CDR2 from the germline V gene are LNHNV and YYDKDF (reference sequence). This CDR3 spans 15 amino acids. TRB was amplified by touch-down multiplex PCR, primer pools A and B combined. TCRdb reworked the multiplex PCR reads into one entry per CDR3 protein, no DNA. The sample table includes 4,500 to 6,500 distinct CDR3 sequences. TRB was amplified from roughly 250 ng of peripheral blood genomic DNA per sample. The data stem from a study of T cell clusters in autoimmune cytopenias. The wider study: Per sample, median TRB depth was about 52,000 reads, yielding a median around 2,400 distinct clonotypes. The study's findings and limits: Clustering suggested that physiological T cell clusters were missing in primary autoimmune cytopenia patients.

This chain links TRBV15 with TRBJ2-3; the TCRdb D gene call, TRBD1, has no DNA to confirm it. This TCR came from a human donor with an autoimmune cytopenia or autoimmune hepatitis (not recorded which). Sequencing was performed on peripheral blood. The CDR3: CATSNYRLPSDTQYF.